This TCR beta chain was recovered during a study of T cell responses to AZD1222 COVID-19 vaccine. Study findings and constraints: CD4 TCRs associated with vaccination spanned spike, dominating at 160-218 and 743-854. Baseline seropositivity characterized only 5 to 7 AZD1222 recipients. Clonal diversity may have been underestimated, and the donors were mostly white British, with more females than males. Nearly half of the spike-specific TCRs reportedly recognize variant regions that carry no mutations.

As to this clone: The antigen remains unidentified.

The method was immunoSEQ multiplex PCR; TCRdb's version includes in-frame clones alone and lacks a portion of them. The sample carries roughly 100,000 clones, around 83% recorded once. CDR1 and CDR2 (germline): SGDLS, YYNGEE. This CDR3 is 13 amino acids long. V was pared by 4 bases and J by 4 bases, with 11 bases between. The source of this sequence is an adult in good health. The chain couples TRBV9 to TRBJ1-2; D may be TRBD1 (6 bases). This sample comprised peripheral blood, obtained on day 0 of AZD1222 vaccination. The CDR3 nucleotides are TGTGCCAGCAGCTATGGACAGTTCTATGGCTACACCTTC. Translating it yields CASSYGQFYGYTF.